This T cell receptor (beta chain) was recovered during a study of cytomegalovirus exposure and HLA in healthy donors. The CDR3 runs to 16 residues. V shed 5 bases and J 3 bases; nucleotides not matched to a gene: 7. Germline V gene data show CDR1 as PRHDT and CDR2 as FYEKMQ (reference sequence). PCR involved 60 Vbeta and 13 Jbeta primers. Profiled with immunoSEQ multiplex PCR; TCRdb holds only in-frame clones, not every one. This sample's table reports some 120,000 clones. The V gene is TRBV13, the J gene TRBJ2-7; 13 nucleotides match TRBD2. The sequenced sample was PBMCs. The sequence was obtained from a man between 25 and 39 years old in good health and CMV-seronegative. The CDR3 loop is CASSARGLAGSYEQYF. The CDR3 DNA follows: TGTGCCAGCAGCGCCCGGGGACTAGCGGGGAGCTACGAGCAGTACTTC.